One and the same sample provided the 5 T cell receptor beta chains below, sequenced in a study of cytomegalovirus exposure and HLA in healthy donors. 60 Vbeta and 13 Jbeta primers were used in PCR. Repertoires were generated with immunoSEQ multiplex PCR, while TCRdb's copy carries only in-frame clones and drops some. Of more than 85,000 clones listed, 75% to 90% were seen once; the top ten hold 2% to 3%. Sequences were obtained from PBMCs. The receptor source for this set is a man between 40 and 49 years old in good health and CMV-seronegative.

The chain has TRBV4-1 and TRBJ2-1, with TRBD2 identical over 12 bases. This CDR3 spans 17 amino acids. Looked up from germline, CDR1 is MGHRA and CDR2 is YSYEKL. Trimming removed 4 bases from V and 2 bases from J; junction bases left unmatched: 6. The CDR3 nucleotides are TGCGCCAGCAGCCTAGAGGGACTAGCGGGTCCCTACAATGAGCAGTTCTTC. It codes for CASSLEGLAGPYNEQFF.

The V gene is TRBV14, the J gene TRBJ1-6; 8 positions agree with TRBD1. Germline assignment: CDR1 SGHDN and CDR2 FVKESK. There are 14 residues in the CDR3. Trimming cost V 3 bases and J 9 bases; bases outside gene matches: 4. The CDR3 region has the DNA TGTGCCAGCAGCCACAGGGGGCGGACTTCACCCCTCCACTTT. It specifies CASSHRGRTSPLHF.

This clone was counted once. This chain joins TRBV7-2 and TRBJ2-7, with D perhaps matching TRBD2 (5 bases). Germline V gene data show CDR1 as SGHTA and CDR2 as FQGNSA. This CDR3 is 11 amino acids long. V was clipped by 5 bases and J by 7 bases, with 9 bases between them. This chain's CDR3 is CASSGRGEQYF. The CDR3 coding sequence is TGTGCCAGCAGCGGACGCGGGGAGCAGTACTTC.

A note on this clone: Additional DNA sequences in this sample encode the identical CDR3. The V call is TRBV9, the J call TRBJ2-5, with 8 bases lining up with TRBD2. Trimming removed 0 bases from V and 5 bases from J; junction bases left unmatched: 3. The germline V gene encodes CDR1 SGDLS and CDR2 YYNGEE. The CDR3 is 14 residues long. As DNA, the CDR3 is TGTGCCAGCAGCGTAGGCGGGGGGCAGGAGACCCAGTACTTC. This sequence encodes CASSVGGGQETQYF.

This clone was recorded once. The V gene is TRBV7-9, the J gene TRBJ1-2; 7 bases fit TRBD1. CDR1 SEHNR and CDR2 FQNEAQ come from the germline V gene (reference sequence). V was clipped by 5 bases and J by 4 bases; unmatched bases: 10. This CDR3 comprises 15 residues. CDR3: CASSPPTGSTYGYTF. CDR3 nucleotide sequence: TGTGCCAGCAGCCCCCCGACAGGGTCTACCTATGGCTACACCTTC.